This record concerns one T cell receptor (beta chain) sequence. The data derive from a study of brain metastases from non-small cell lung cancer. The repertoire was sequenced with immunoSEQ multiplex PCR; TCRdb's copy has only in-frame clones and lacks some. This table has almost 2,500 clones, about 80% appearing once. CDR3 length: 16 amino acids. Germline CDR1 reads SGDLS; CDR2 reads YYNGEE. J was trimmed by 8 bases and V by 4 bases; bases with no gene match: 13. The chain has TRBV9 and TRBJ2-1; 9 bases line up with TRBD2. The receptor was derived from a donor over 35 with non-small cell lung cancer. Specimen: primary lung tumor tissue. As DNA, the CDR3 is TGTGCCAGCAGCCCTCGCCAGCGGGGGGCGCACGATGAGCAGTTCTTC. Its translation is CASSPRQRGAHDEQFF.